This T cell receptor (beta chain) was recovered during a study of OX40 agonist ivuxolimab in advanced cancers. The V and J ends lost 4 bases and 7 bases, in that order; junction bases with no gene match: 7. The length of the CDR3 is 14 residues. The germline gives CDR1 SGHAT, CDR2 FQNNGV. Libraries were prepared by immunoSEQ multiplex PCR; TCRdb keeps only in-frame clonotypes and omits some of them. The sample carries roughly 53,000 clones, around 81% recorded once. This clone was seen a single time. This clonotype was obtained from an adult with an advanced solid tumor such as melanoma, head and neck, liver or kidney cancer. The sample in question was CD4+ or CD8+ T cells sorted from blood, obtained in a trial of the OX40 agonist ivuxolimab. The rearrangement uses TRBV11-2 and TRBJ2-5; 9 bases map to TRBD1. The CDR3 region has the DNA TGTGCCAGCAGCTCAGGAGGGACAGGGTGGACCCAGTACTTC. It encodes CASSSGGTGWTQYF.